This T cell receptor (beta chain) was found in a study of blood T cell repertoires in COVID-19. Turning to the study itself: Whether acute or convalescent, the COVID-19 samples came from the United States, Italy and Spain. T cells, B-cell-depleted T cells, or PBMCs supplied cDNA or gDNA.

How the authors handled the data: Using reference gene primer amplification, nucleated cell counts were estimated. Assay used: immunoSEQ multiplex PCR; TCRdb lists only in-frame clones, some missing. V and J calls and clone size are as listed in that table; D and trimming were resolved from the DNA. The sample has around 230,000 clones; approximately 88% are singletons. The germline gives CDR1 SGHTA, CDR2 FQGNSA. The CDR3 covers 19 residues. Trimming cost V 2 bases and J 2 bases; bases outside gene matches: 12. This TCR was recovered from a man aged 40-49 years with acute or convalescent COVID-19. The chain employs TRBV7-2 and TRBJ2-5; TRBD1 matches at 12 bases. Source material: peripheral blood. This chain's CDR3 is CASSLQSRGQGATQETQYF. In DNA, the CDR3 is TGTGCCAGCAGCTTACAGTCTCGGGGACAGGGGGCAACTCAAGAGACCCAGTACTTC. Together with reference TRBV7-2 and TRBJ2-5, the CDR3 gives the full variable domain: GAGVSQSPSNKVTEKGKDVELRCDPISGHTALYWYRQSLGQGLEFLIYFQGNSAPDKSGLPSDRFSAERTGGSVSTLTIQRTQQEDSAVYLCASSLQSRGQGATQETQYFGPGTRLLVL.